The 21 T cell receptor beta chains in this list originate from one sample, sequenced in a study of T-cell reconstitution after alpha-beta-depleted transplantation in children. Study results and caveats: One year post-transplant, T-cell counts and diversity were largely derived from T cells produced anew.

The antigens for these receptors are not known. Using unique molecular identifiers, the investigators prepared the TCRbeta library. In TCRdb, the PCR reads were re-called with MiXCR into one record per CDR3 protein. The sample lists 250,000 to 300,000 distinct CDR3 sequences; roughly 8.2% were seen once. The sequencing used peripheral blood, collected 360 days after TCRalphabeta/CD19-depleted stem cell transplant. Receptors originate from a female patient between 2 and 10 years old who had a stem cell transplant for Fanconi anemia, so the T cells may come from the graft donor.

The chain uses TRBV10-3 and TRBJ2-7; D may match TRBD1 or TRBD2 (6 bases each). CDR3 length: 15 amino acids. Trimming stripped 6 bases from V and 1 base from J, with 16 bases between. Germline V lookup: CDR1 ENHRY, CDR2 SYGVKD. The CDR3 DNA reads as TGTGCCATCAGCCACGACAGGAGGGGGTCCTACGAGCAGTACTTC. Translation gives CAISHDRRGSYEQYF.

The CDR3 sequence is CASSQIYGTEAFF. The CDR3 coding sequence is TGTGCCAGCAGCCAAATTTACGGCACTGAAGCTTTCTTT. The V call is TRBV3-1, the J call TRBJ1-1; D is uncertain. Germline V gene sequence: CDR1 LGHDT, CDR2 YNNKEL (reference sequence). The ends were cut back, 2 bases at V and 4 bases at J, with 8 bases in the middle. This CDR3 has 13 residues.

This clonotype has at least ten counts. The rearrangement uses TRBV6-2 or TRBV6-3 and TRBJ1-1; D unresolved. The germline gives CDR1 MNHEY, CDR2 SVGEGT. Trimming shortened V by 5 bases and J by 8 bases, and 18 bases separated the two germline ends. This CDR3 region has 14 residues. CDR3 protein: CASSNLLGTTEAFF. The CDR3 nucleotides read TGTGCCAGCAGTAACCTGCTTGGTACAACCGAAGCTTTCTTT.

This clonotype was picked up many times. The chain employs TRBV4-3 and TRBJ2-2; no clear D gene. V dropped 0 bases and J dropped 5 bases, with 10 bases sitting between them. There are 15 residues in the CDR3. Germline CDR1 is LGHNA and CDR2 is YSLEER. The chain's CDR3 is CASSQDWGITGELFF. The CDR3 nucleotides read TGCGCCAGCAGCCAAGATTGGGGTATTACCGGGGAGCTGTTTTTT.

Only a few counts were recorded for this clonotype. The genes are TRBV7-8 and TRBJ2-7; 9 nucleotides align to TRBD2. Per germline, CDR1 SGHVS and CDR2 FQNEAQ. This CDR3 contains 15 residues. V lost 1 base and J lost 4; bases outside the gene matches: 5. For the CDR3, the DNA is TGTGCCAGCAGCTTAGAAGCGGGAGGTCTGTACGAGCAGTACTTC. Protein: CASSLEAGGLYEQYF.

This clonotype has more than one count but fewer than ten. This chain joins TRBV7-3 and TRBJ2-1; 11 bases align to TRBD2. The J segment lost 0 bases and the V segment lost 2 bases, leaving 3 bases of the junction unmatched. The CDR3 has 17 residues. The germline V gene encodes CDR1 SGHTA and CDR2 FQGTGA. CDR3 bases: TGTGCCAGCAGCTTACTAGCGGGGGGTGACTCCTACAATGAGCAGTTCTTC. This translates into CASSLLAGGDSYNEQFF.

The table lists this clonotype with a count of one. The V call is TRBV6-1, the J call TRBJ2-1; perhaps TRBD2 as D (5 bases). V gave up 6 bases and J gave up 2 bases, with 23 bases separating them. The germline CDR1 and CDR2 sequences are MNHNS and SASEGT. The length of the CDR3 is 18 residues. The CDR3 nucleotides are TGTGCCAGCAGCCGATCGGGCCAAGGGAGACTTGCCTACAATGAGCAGTTCTTC. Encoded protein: CASSRSGQGRLAYNEQFF.

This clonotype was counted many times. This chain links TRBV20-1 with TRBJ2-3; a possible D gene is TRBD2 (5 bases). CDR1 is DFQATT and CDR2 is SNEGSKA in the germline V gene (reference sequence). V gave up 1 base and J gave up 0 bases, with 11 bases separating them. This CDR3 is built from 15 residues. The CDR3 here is CSARARRSSTDTQYF. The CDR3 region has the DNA TGCAGTGCTAGAGCCCGGAGGTCTAGCACAGATACGCAGTATTTT.

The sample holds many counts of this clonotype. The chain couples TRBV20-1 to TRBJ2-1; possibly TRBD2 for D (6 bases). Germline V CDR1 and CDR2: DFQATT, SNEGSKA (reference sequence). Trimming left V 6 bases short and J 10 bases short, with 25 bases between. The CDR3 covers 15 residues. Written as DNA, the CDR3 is TGCAGTGCCCTCCTCGAGCGCGGGGTCGGGCTGGAGCAGTTCTTC. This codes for CSALLERGVGLEQFF.

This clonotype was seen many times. Here the CDR3 reads CASSYGTGLGEQFF. The DNA for the CDR3 is TGTGCCAGCAGTTACGGGACAGGGTTGGGTGAGCAGTTCTTC. This sequence joins TRBV6-5 and TRBJ2-1, with 9 bases matching TRBD1. The CDR3 is 14 residues long. Germline lookup yields CDR1 MNHEY and CDR2 SVGAGI. The trim removed 2 bases at V and 9 bases at J, leaving 5 bases unmatched.

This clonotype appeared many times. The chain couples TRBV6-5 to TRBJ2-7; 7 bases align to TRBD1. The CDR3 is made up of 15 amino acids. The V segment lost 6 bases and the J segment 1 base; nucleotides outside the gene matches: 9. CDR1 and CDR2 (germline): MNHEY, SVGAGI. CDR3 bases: TGTGCCAGCAGCCGACAGGGTAAAAAGTCCTACGAGCAGTACTTC. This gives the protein CASSRQGKKSYEQYF.

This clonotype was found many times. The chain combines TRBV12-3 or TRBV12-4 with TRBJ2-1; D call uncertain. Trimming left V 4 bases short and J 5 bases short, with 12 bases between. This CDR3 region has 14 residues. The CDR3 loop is CASSSRDLDNEQFF. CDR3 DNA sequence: TGTGCCAGCAGTTCTCGCGATTTGGACAATGAGCAGTTCTTC.

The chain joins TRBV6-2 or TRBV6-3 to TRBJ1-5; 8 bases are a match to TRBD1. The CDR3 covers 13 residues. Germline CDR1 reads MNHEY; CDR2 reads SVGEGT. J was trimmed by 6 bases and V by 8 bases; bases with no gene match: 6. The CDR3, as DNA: TGTGCCAGCCTGGGACAGGAATTTCAGCCCCAGCATTTT. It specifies CASLGQEFQPQHF.

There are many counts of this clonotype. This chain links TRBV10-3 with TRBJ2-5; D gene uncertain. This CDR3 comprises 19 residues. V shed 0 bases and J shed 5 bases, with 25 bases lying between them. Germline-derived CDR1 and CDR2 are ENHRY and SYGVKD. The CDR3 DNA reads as TGTGCCATCAGTGAGTCGAGGACGGTTAAACCGAATTACTGGGAGACCCAGTACTTC. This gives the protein CAISESRTVKPNYWETQYF.

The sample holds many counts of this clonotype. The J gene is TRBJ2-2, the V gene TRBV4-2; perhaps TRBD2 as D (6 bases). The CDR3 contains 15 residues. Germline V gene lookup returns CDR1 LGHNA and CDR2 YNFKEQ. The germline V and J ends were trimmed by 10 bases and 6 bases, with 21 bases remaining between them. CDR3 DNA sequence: TGTGCCACCCTCAAAGACTCGGGAGATCCCGGGGAGCTGTTTTTT. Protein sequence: CATLKDSGDPGELFF.

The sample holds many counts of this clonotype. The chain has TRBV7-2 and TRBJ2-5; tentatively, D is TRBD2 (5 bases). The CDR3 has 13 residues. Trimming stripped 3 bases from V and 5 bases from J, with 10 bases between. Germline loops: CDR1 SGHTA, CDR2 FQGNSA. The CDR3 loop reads CASSFRLTETQYF. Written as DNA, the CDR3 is TGTGCCAGCAGCTTCCGACTAACTGAGACCCAGTACTTC.

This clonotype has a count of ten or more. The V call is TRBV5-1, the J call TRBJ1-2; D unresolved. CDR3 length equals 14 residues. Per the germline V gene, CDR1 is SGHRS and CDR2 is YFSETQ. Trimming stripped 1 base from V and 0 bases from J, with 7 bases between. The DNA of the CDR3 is TGCGCCAGCAGCTTGTTTGGCACTAACTATGGCTACACCTTC. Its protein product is CASSLFGTNYGYTF. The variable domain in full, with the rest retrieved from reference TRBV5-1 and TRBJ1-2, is KAGVTQTPRYLIKTRGQQVTLSCSPISGHRSVSWYQQTPGQGLQFLFEYFSETQRNKGNFPGRFSGRQFSNSRSEMNVSTLELGDSALYLCASSLFGTNYGYTFGSGTRLTVV.

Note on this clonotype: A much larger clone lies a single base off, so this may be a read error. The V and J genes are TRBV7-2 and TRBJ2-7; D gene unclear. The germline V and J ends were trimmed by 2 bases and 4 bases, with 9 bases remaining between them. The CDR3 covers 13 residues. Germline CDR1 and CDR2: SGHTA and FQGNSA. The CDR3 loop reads CASSLTSEYEQYF. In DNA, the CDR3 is TGTGCCAGCAGCTTAACGTCTGAGTACGAGCAGTACTTC.

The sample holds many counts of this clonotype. This CDR3 is CATSEWPTDTQYF. The CDR3 bases are TGTGCCACCAGTGAGTGGCCCACAGATACGCAGTATTTT. This chain joins TRBV24-1 and TRBJ2-3; D uncertain. Trimming removed 4 bases at V and 2 bases at J, with 6 bases between. Germline CDR1 KGHDR, CDR2 SFDVKD. The CDR3 extends over 13 amino acids.

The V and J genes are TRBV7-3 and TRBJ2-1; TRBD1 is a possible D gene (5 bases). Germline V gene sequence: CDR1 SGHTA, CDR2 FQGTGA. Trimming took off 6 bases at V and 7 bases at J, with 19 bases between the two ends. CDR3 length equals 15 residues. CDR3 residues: CASRSGQGTGNEQFF. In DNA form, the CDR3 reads TGTGCCAGCAGAAGTGGGCAGGGAACGGGTAATGAGCAGTTCTTC.

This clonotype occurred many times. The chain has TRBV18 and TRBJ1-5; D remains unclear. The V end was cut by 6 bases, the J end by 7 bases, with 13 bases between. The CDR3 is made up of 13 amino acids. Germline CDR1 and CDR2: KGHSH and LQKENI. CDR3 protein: CASSPVQSQPQHF. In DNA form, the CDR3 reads TGTGCCAGCTCCCCGGTCCAGAGCCAGCCCCAGCATTTT.